These T cell receptor beta chains were read from a single sample in a study of neoadjuvant anti-PD-1 for oral cavity cancer. Libraries were prepared by immunoSEQ multiplex PCR; TCRdb keeps only in-frame clonotypes and omits some of them. Of 15,000 or so clones in the sample, roughly 72% are singletons; the top ten hold less than 3%. Sequenced here: PBMCs, sampled before nivolumab (anti-PD-1) treatment. Receptors originate from a person aged 40 to 85 with oral cavity squamous cell carcinoma. CDR3s leave out the opening cysteine and the closing phenylalanine or tryptophan. Each record gives: V gene, clone size, CDR3 protein. Clone size is stated in some rows and not others, as once, few, many or a class when expanded.

TRBV7-8 once ASTHTRVSKNEQF
TRBV27 . ASSLLAGINSPLH
TRBV10-3 . AISESMILAGVGRETQY
TRBV10-2 . ASILAGKYNEQF
TRBV27 few ASHLGAEAF
TRBV7-3 . ASSSSGGHTEAF
TRBV7-9 . ASSSAGGTRSYEQY
TRBV4-1 . ASSQVLRGDGYT
TRBV6-5 few ASSYWGTPNTEAF
TRBV12-1 once ASSDSTGQAYNEQF
TRBV2 . ASRARDRGGQPQH
TRBV4-1 . ASSQFGQGNTEAF
TRBV7-8 few ASTDRGLGNQPQH
TRBV11-1 . ASSRGLPSYEQY
TRBV19 . ASSTTGTDNSPLH
TRBV5-4 once ASSAGQGERIGGYT
TRBV29-1 few SVDGRQGTWDTEAF
TRBV6-5 . ASSYSGRSNEQF
TRBV7-9 . ASSLWRGYYGYT
TRBV28 . ASSPTGYRETQY
TRBV5-1 . ASSLEARGQGVGGYT
TRBV7-9 . ASRGLDEQY
TRBV9 few ASSAPGTGDMNTEAF
TRBV5-1 few ASRKDRVRETQY